These 15 T cell receptor beta chains were sequenced from one sample in a study of blood T cell repertoires in COVID-19. Clones were sequenced by immunoSEQ multiplex PCR, and TCRdb holds only the in-frame ones, with some missing. Altogether tens of thousands of clones are present, 83% being singletons, with the ten largest covering approximately 15%. The sample was peripheral blood. These receptors were collected from a man in his forties with acute or convalescent COVID-19.

There are a few counts of this clone. The chain carries TRBV11-2 and TRBJ1-2; TRBD1 matches 7 bases. The germline V gene encodes CDR1 SGHAT and CDR2 FQNNGV. The CDR3 spans 18 residues. J was trimmed by 0 bases and V by 4 bases; bases with no gene match: 14. The CDR3 loop reads CASSSLRDRALSNYGYTF. Here the CDR3 DNA reads TGTGCCAGCAGCTCCCTCCGGGACAGAGCCCTATCTAACTATGGCTACACCTTC.

This clone was seen only once. The J gene is TRBJ2-1, the V gene TRBV11-3, with 7 bases lining up with TRBD2. This CDR3 has 19 residues. CDR1 is SGHNT, CDR2 YENEEA, per germline. J was trimmed by 7 bases and V by 5 bases; bases with no gene match: 23. The CDR3 loop reads CASSPGEGQVGLGGNEQFF. The CDR3 DNA reads as TGTGCCAGCAGCCCCGGGGAGGGGCAAGTCGGACTGGGAGGGAATGAGCAGTTCTTC. The full variable domain, its missing parts supplied by reference TRBV11-3 and TRBJ2-1, is EAGVVQSPRYKIIEKKQPVAFWCNPISGHNTLYWYLQNLGQGPELLIRYENEEAVDDSQLPKDRFSAERLKGVDSTLKIQPAELGDSAVYLCASSPGEGQVGLGGNEQFFGPGTRLTVL.

The CDR3 DNA is TGTGCCACCCGCCGGGACACTTTAAATCAGCCCCAGCATTTT. It specifies CATRRDTLNQPQHF. This chain uses TRBV19 with TRBJ1-5; perhaps TRBD1 as D (6 bases). The CDR3 covers 14 residues. From germline, CDR1 is LNHDA and CDR2 SQIVND (reference sequence). The V end was cut by 10 bases, the J end by 4 bases, with 17 bases between.

This chain links TRBV12-3 or TRBV12-4 with TRBJ1-2; 9 bases match TRBD1. The ends lost 6 bases at V and 7 bases at J; junction bases unmatched: 3. The CDR3 is made up of 12 amino acids. CDR3: CASRDRGSGYTF. CDR3 nucleotides: TGTGCCAGCAGGGACAGGGGCTCTGGCTACACCTTC.

The chain couples TRBV10-3 to TRBJ2-3; 7 bases map to TRBD1. Germline-derived CDR1 and CDR2 are ENHRY and SYGVKD. This CDR3 contains 15 residues. Trimming at V came to 5 bases and at J to 0 bases, leaving 5 bases not matched to a gene. In DNA form, the CDR3 reads TGTGCCATCAGTTTTGGACAGGTTAGCACAGATACGCAGTATTTT. Translated: CAISFGQVSTDTQYF.

The rearrangement links TRBV29-1 to TRBJ1-1; D is possibly TRBD1 (5 bases). Germline lookup yields CDR1 SQVTM and CDR2 ANQGSEA. This CDR3 has 14 residues. V was shortened by 4 bases and J by 5 bases, with 17 bases between the two germline ends. The CDR3 DNA reads as TGCAGCGTTGGTCCTACCCTCGGGGGGACTGAAGCTTTCTTT. This translates into CSVGPTLGGTEAFF.

The chain couples TRBV19 to TRBJ1-2, with D possibly TRBD1 on 5 matching bases. The CDR3 covers 14 residues. With 10 bases removed from V and 3 bases from J, the gap between germline ends came to 18 bases. Germline V gene sequence: CDR1 LNHDA, CDR2 SQIVND (reference sequence). The CDR3 DNA follows: TGTGCCACCCAACTTGGACAAGGCGACTATGGCTACACCTTC. It yields the protein CATQLGQGDYGYTF.

CDR3: CAWSVWGLGTEAFF. DNA for the CDR3: TGTGCCTGGAGTGTATGGGGGCTCGGCACTGAAGCTTTCTTT. This sequence joins TRBV30 and TRBJ1-1; a weak D match, TRBD1 (6 bases). Germline V gene lookup returns CDR1 GTSNPN and CDR2 SVGIG (reference sequence). This CDR3 spans 14 amino acids. The germline V and J ends were trimmed by 0 bases and 4 bases, with 12 bases remaining between them.

The chain recombines TRBV2 with TRBJ1-3, with TRBD1 matching 9 bases. V lost 6 bases to trimming and J lost 4 bases; unmatched junction nucleotides: 4. CDR3 size: 14 residues. Germline values: CDR1 SNHLY, CDR2 FYNNEI. The chain's CDR3 is CASSVGQGGNTIYF. DNA of the CDR3: TGTGCCAGCAGCGTGGGACAGGGAGGAAACACCATATATTTT.

The rearrangement uses TRBV5-4 and TRBJ1-2, with D hard to call. V lost 4 bases, J lost 4 bases, and 17 bases lay in between. Germline V gene sequence: CDR1 SGHNT, CDR2 YYREEE (reference sequence). This CDR3 comprises 15 residues. CDR3 in amino acids: CASSPLGEGSYGYTF. CDR3 DNA sequence: TGTGCCAGCAGCCCCCTCGGGGAGGGTAGCTATGGCTACACCTTC. Full variable domain (rest looked up from reference TRBV5-4 and TRBJ1-2): ETGVTQSPTHLIKTRGQQVTLRCSSQSGHNTVSWYQQALGQGPQFIFQYYREEENGRGNFPPRFSGLQFPNYSSELNVNALELDDSALYLCASSPLGEGSYGYTFGSGTRLTVV.

This chain links TRBV28 with TRBJ1-1, with D unresolved. CDR1 and CDR2 from the germline V gene are MDHEN and SYDVKM. V was clipped by 3 bases and J by 11 bases, with 16 bases between them. CDR3 length: 13 residues. CDR3 region: CASSLISVPRAFF. In DNA, the CDR3 is TGTGCCAGCAGTTTGATTTCGGTTCCGAGGGCTTTCTTT.

The gene calls are TRBV7-8 and TRBJ1-1, with D possibly being TRBD1 (6 bases). This CDR3 spans 13 amino acids. V was trimmed by 6 bases and J by 9 bases, leaving 17 bases between them. The germline V gene has CDR1 SGHVS and CDR2 FQNEAQ. In DNA, the CDR3 is TGTGCCAGCAGTGCATCCGGGACACAAAAAGCTTTCTTT. This translates into CASSASGTQKAFF.

The chain combines TRBV19 with TRBJ2-1; 10 nucleotides line up with TRBD2. Germline CDR1 and CDR2: LNHDA and SQIVND (reference sequence). With 2 bases clipped from V and 9 bases from J, the junction kept 4 bases outside the gene matches. The CDR3 is 14 residues long. The CDR3, as DNA: TGTGCCAGTAGTATATTAGGACTAGCGGTTGAGCAGTTCTTC. Encoded protein: CASSILGLAVEQFF. Together with reference TRBV19 and TRBJ2-1, the CDR3 gives the full variable domain: DGGITQSPKYLFRKEGQNVTLSCEQNLNHDAMYWYRQDPGQGLRLIYYSQIVNDFQKGDIAEGYSVSREKKESFPLTVTSAQKNPTAFYLCASSILGLAVEQFFGPGTRLTVL.

This chain connects TRBV5-5 to TRBJ1-2; the match to TRBD1 covers 10 bases. The CDR3 totals 13 residues. The junction had 5 bases not matched to a gene; V was cut back by 5 bases and J by 7 bases. CDR1 is SGHKS and CDR2 is YYEKEE in the germline V gene (reference sequence). CDR3: CASSHRDRGGYTF. CDR3 DNA: TGTGCCAGCAGTCACCGGGACAGGGGTGGCTACACCTTC.

This chain links TRBV2 with TRBJ2-1; 13 nucleotides match TRBD2. Per germline, CDR1 SNHLY and CDR2 FYNNEI. The CDR3 covers 15 residues. Trimming cost V 6 bases and J 5 bases; bases outside gene matches: 4. The CDR3 loop reads CASRKTSGRNNEQFF. The CDR3, as DNA: TGTGCCAGCAGGAAGACTAGCGGGAGGAACAATGAGCAGTTCTTC.